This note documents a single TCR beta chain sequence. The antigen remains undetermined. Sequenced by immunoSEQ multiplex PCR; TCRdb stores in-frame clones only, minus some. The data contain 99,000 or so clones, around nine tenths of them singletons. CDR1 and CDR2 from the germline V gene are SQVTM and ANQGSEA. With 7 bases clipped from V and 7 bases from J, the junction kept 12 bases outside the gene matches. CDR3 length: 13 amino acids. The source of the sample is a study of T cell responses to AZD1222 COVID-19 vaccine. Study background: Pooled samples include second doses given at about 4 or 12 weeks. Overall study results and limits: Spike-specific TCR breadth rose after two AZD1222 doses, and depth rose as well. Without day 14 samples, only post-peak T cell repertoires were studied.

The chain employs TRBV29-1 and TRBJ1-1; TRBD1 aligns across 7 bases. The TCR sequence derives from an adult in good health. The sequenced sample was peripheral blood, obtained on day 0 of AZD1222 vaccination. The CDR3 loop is CSARQGPGGEAFF. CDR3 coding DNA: TGCAGCGCCCGACAGGGCCCCGGGGGTGAAGCTTTCTTT.